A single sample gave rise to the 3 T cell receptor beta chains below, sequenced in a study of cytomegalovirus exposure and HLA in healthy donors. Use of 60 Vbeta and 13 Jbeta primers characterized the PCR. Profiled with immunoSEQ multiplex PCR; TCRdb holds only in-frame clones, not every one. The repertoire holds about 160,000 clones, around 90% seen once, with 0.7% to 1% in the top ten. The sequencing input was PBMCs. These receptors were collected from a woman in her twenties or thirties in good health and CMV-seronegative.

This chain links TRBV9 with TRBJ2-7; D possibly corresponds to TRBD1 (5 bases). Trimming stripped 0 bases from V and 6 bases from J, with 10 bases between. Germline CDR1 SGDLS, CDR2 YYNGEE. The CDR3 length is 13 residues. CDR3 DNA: TGTGCCAGCAGCGTAGCTTACAGGTCCGAGCAGTACTTC. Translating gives CASSVAYRSEQYF.

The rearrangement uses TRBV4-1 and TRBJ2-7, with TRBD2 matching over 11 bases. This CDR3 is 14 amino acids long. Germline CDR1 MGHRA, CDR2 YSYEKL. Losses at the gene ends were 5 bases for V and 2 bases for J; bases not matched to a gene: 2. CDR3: CASSLLAGAYEQYF. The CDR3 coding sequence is TGCGCCAGCAGCTTACTAGCGGGAGCCTACGAGCAGTACTTC.

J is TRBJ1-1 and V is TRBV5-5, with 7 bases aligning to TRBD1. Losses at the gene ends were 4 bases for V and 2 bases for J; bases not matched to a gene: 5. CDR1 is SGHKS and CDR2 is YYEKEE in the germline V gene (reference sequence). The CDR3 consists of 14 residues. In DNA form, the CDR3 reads TGTGCCAGCAGCCCGGGACAGATTAACACTGAAGCTTTCTTT. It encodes CASSPGQINTEAFF.